This passage covers 5 T cell receptor beta chains from one sample sequenced in a study of T cell responses to AZD1222 COVID-19 vaccine. Sequencing used immunoSEQ multiplex PCR; TCRdb keeps in-frame clones, though not all of them. The sample carries approximately 140,000 clones, roughly nine tenths recorded once. The specimen comprised peripheral blood, sampled on day 0 of AZD1222 vaccination. These receptors were collected from an adult in good health.

The rearrangement links TRBV6-6 to TRBJ1-5; tentatively, D is TRBD1 (6 bases). With 7 bases removed from V and 2 bases from J, the gap between germline ends came to 18 bases. The germline CDR1 and CDR2 sequences are MNHNY and SVGAGI (reference sequence). The CDR3 consists of 16 residues. The CDR3 nucleotides read TGTGCCAGCACCGAATCTACAGGGTTGGGCAATCAGCCCCAGCATTTT. Translating gives CASTESTGLGNQPQHF.

In nucleotides, the CDR3 is TGTGAGACATCGGGTGAGCAGTTCTTC. This translates into CETSGEQFF. The chain links TRBV7-4 to TRBJ2-1, with D uncertain. The CDR3 has 9 amino acids. The germline CDR1 and CDR2 sequences are SGHVT and SQSDAQ.

This rearrangement joins TRBV24-1 to TRBJ2-7; a weak D match, TRBD1 (6 bases). Per germline, CDR1 KGHDR and CDR2 SFDVKD. Trimming cost V 3 bases and J 2 bases, with 16 bases left between them. This CDR3 has 16 amino acids. In DNA, the CDR3 is TGTGCCACCAGTGATAGGGGAACAGGGACACCCTACGAGCAGTACTTC. Encoded protein: CATSDRGTGTPYEQYF.

This chain connects TRBV11-2 to TRBJ1-3; 9 bases fit TRBD1. There are 16 residues in the CDR3. Unmatched junction bases numbered 5, after V lost 4 bases and J lost 1 base. Germline CDR1 and CDR2: SGHAT and FQNNGV. The CDR3 here is CASSSHRGPSGNTIYF. CDR3 nucleotides: TGTGCCAGCAGCTCCCACAGGGGGCCGTCTGGAAACACCATATATTTT. Drawing the rest from reference TRBV11-2 and TRBJ1-3, the complete variable domain is EAGVAQSPRYKIIEKRQSVAFWCNPISGHATLYWYQQILGQGPKLLIQFQNNGVVDDSQLPKDRFSAERLKGVDSTLKIQPAKLEDSAVYLCASSSHRGPSGNTIYFGEGSWLTVV.

This rearrangement joins TRBV5-1 to TRBJ2-7, with 7 bases that match TRBD2. CDR3 length: 14 residues. The J segment lost 5 bases and the V segment lost 4 bases, leaving 9 bases of the junction unmatched. CDR1 is SGHRS and CDR2 is YFSETQ in the germline V gene. CDR3 protein: CASSVKRGDHEQYF. The CDR3 nucleotides read TGCGCCAGCAGCGTAAAACGGGGGGACCACGAGCAGTACTTC.